The 16 T cell receptor beta chains below come from one sample, sequenced in a study of shared T cell receptors in the human thymus. Measured with immunoSEQ multiplex PCR; TCRdb has only the in-frame clones, and not every one. Counted here are fewer than 700,000 clones, roughly 88% occurring once; the ten biggest clones make up about 0.01%. This same sample was also taken into another study, of human thymus T cells.

Sample: thymocytes. These receptors were obtained from a boy in the first two years of life with a congenital heart defect.

V usage is TRBV5-6 and J usage is TRBJ1-2; 12 bases match TRBD1. Germline loops: CDR1 SGHDT, CDR2 YYEEEE. CDR3 size: 16 residues. Trimming took 4 bases from V and 0 from J; bases not matched to a gene: 4. CDR3 sequence reads: CASSPGQGAANYGYTF. CDR3 coding DNA: TGTGCCAGCAGCCCGGGACAGGGGGCAGCTAACTATGGCTACACCTTC. Complete variable domain (other parts from reference TRBV5-6 and TRBJ1-2): DAGVTQSPTHLIKTRGQQVTLRCSPKSGHDTVSWYQQALGQGPQFIFQYYEEEERQRGNFPDRFSGHQFPNYSSELNVNALLLGDSALYLCASSPGQGAANYGYTFGSGTRLTVV.

The chain carries TRBV14 and TRBJ2-2; 8 bases align to TRBD2. The CDR3 is 19 amino acids. With 0 bases clipped from V and 4 bases from J, the junction kept 13 bases outside the gene matches. Germline loops: CDR1 SGHDN, CDR2 FVKESK. Here the CDR3 reads CASSQDVNSGESVTGELFF. The DNA of the CDR3 is TGTGCCAGCAGCCAAGATGTGAATAGCGGGGAGTCAGTCACCGGGGAGCTGTTTTTT.

The CDR3 DNA is TGTGCCAGCAGCTCTGCAGGGGATACGCAGTATTTT. This translates into CASSSAGDTQYF. The gene calls are TRBV4-2 and TRBJ2-3, with a weak D call TRBD1 (5 bases). Germline V lookup: CDR1 LGHNA, CDR2 YNFKEQ. This CDR3 is 12 amino acids long. V was pared by 5 bases and J by 6 bases, with 9 bases between.

The gene calls are TRBV4-1 and TRBJ2-5; 11 bases line up with TRBD2. After removal of 0 bases from V and 9 bases from J, the junction contained 12 bases not matched to a gene. Germline V gene lookup returns CDR1 MGHRA and CDR2 YSYEKL. This CDR3 has 17 amino acids. The CDR3 DNA reads as TGCGCCAGCAGCCAAGAAGTGGGGACTAGCGGACGGTTGTCCCAGTACTTC. Amino acid sequence: CASSQEVGTSGRLSQYF.

The chain links TRBV19 to TRBJ2-2; D perhaps matches TRBD2 (6 bases). V shed 7 bases and J shed 4 bases, with 13 bases lying between them. This CDR3 has 14 amino acids. The germline CDR1 and CDR2 sequences are LNHDA and SQIVND (reference sequence). DNA of the CDR3: TGTGCCAGTACCCAGCAGGGAGGCACCGGGGAGCTGTTTTTT. This translates into CASTQQGGTGELFF.

This clone was observed a single time. CDR3 sequence reads: CASSLAGRSNQPQHF. CDR3 sequence (DNA): TGTGCCAGCAGCTTGGCCGGGAGGAGCAATCAGCCCCAGCATTTT. The genes are TRBV5-6 and TRBJ1-5, with D uncertain. Germline V gene sequence: CDR1 SGHDT, CDR2 YYEEEE. The V and J ends lost 0 bases and 1 base respectively, with 8 bases between them. This CDR3 is 15 amino acids long.

The rearrangement joins TRBV4-2 to TRBJ2-4, with TRBD2 matching 10 bases. Germline trimming cut 0 bases from V and 1 base from J; bases unmatched to any gene: 24. The CDR3 spans 24 residues. Germline V gives CDR1 LGHNA, CDR2 YNFKEQ. The CDR3 region is CASSQERASGRLPRGVSAKNIQYF. The DNA of the CDR3 is TGTGCCAGCAGCCAAGAAAGGGCTAGCGGGAGACTTCCCCGGGGGGTGTCGGCCAAAAACATTCAGTACTTC.

The gene calls are TRBV7-6 and TRBJ2-1, with TRBD2 matching over 10 bases. The germline CDR1 and CDR2 sequences are SGHVS and FNYEAQ. The V and J ends lost 1 base and 0 bases, in that order; junction bases with no gene match: 15. This CDR3 has 21 amino acids. The CDR3 sequence: CASSLGSGFDTSGISYNEQFF. The DNA for the CDR3 is TGTGCCAGCAGCTTAGGGTCGGGGTTCGATACTAGCGGGATCTCCTACAATGAGCAGTTCTTC. Full variable domain (rest looked up from reference TRBV7-6 and TRBJ2-1): GAGVSQSPRYKVTKRGQDVALRCDPISGHVSLYWYRQALGQGPEFLTYFNYEAQQDKSGLPNDRFSAERPEGSISTLTIQRTEQRDSAMYRCASSLGSGFDTSGISYNEQFFGPGTRLTVL.

The chain couples TRBV12-5 to TRBJ2-2; the match to TRBD2 covers 10 bases. Per germline, CDR1 LGHNT and CDR2 FRNRAP. The ends lost 5 bases at V and 4 bases at J; junction bases unmatched: 4. The CDR3 consists of 15 residues. The CDR3 spells CASGRTSGATGELFF. CDR3 sequence (DNA): TGTGCTAGTGGTCGGACTAGCGGAGCCACCGGGGAGCTGTTTTTT. Based on the CDR3 plus reference TRBV12-5 and TRBJ2-2, the full variable domain is DARVTQTPRHKVTEMGQEVTMRCQPILGHNTVFWYRQTMMQGLELLAYFRNRAPLDDSGMPKDRFSAEMPDATLATLKIQPSEPRDSAVYFCASGRTSGATGELFFGEGSRLTVL.

V is TRBV11-3 and J is TRBJ1-4; the match to TRBD1 covers 12 bases. J was trimmed by 4 bases and V by 4 bases; bases with no gene match: 13. CDR3 size: 19 residues. Germline lookup yields CDR1 SGHNT and CDR2 YENEEA. Here the CDR3 reads CASSSTRDRGLGDNEKLFF. CDR3 DNA: TGTGCCAGCAGCTCCACCCGGGACAGGGGGCTCGGGGATAATGAAAAACTGTTTTTT.

The chain has TRBV14 and TRBJ2-1; the match to TRBD2 covers 10 bases. This CDR3 contains 16 residues. Germline CDR1 and CDR2: SGHDN and FVKESK. The trim removed 0 bases at V and 6 bases at J, leaving 5 bases unmatched. The CDR3 DNA follows: TGTGCCAGCAGCCAAGATGGAGCGGGAGGGCCCAATGAGCAGTTCTTC. The encoded protein is CASSQDGAGGPNEQFF. Complete variable domain (other parts from reference TRBV14 and TRBJ2-1): EAGVTQFPSHSVIEKGQTVTLRCDPISGHDNLYWYRRVMGKEIKFLLHFVKESKQDESGMPNNRFLAERTGGTYSTLKVQPAELEDSGVYFCASSQDGAGGPNEQFFGPGTRLTVL.

The CDR3 DNA follows: TGTGCCAGCAGTTACGGGGCTTTGCCAGATACGCAGTATTTT. It specifies CASSYGALPDTQYF. V gene TRBV6-5 combines with J gene TRBJ2-3; possible D gene TRBD1, 5 bases. The CDR3 consists of 14 residues. V shed 2 bases and J shed 4 bases, with 10 bases lying between them. The germline CDR1 and CDR2 sequences are MNHEY and SVGAGI.

The chain couples TRBV5-1 to TRBJ2-7, with 7 bases lining up with TRBD1. The CDR3 contains 13 residues. Germline trimming cut 5 bases from V and 1 base from J; bases unmatched to any gene: 3. CDR1 and CDR2 from the germline V gene are SGHRS and YFSETQ. The CDR3 bases are TGCGCCAGCAGAAGGACAGGTTCCTACGAGCAGTACTTC. Translated, it gives CASRRTGSYEQYF.

V and J are TRBV11-1 and TRBJ2-1; D may be TRBD1 (6 bases). The CDR3 is 15 residues long. Germline CDR1 and CDR2: SGHAT and FQDESV (reference sequence). V lost 4 bases to trimming and J lost 6 bases, with 16 bases between them. The DNA of the CDR3 is TGTGCCAGCAGCTGGGGGCTAGTCGACCTCAATGAGCAGTTCTTC. Protein sequence: CASSWGLVDLNEQFF. Combining the CDR3 with reference TRBV11-1 and TRBJ2-1 gives the whole variable domain EAEVAQSPRYKITEKSQAVAFWCDPISGHATLYWYRQILGQGPELLVQFQDESVVDDSQLPKDRFSAERLKGVDSTLKIQPAELGDSAMYLCASSWGLVDLNEQFFGPGTRLTVL.

The chain carries TRBV7-9 and TRBJ1-2; D perhaps matches TRBD1 (5 bases). CDR3 length equals 17 residues. Looked up from germline, CDR1 is SEHNR and CDR2 is FQNEAQ (reference sequence). With 3 bases removed from V and 2 bases from J, the gap between germline ends came to 19 bases. The chain's CDR3 is CASSFPLRETANYGYTF. DNA for the CDR3: TGTGCCAGCAGCTTCCCCCTCCGTGAGACAGCGAACTATGGCTACACCTTC. Drawing the rest from reference TRBV7-9 and TRBJ1-2, the complete variable domain is DTGVSQNPRHKITKRGQNVTFRCDPISEHNRLYWYRQTLGQGPEFLTYFQNEAQLEKSRLLSDRFSAERPKGSFSTLEIQRTEQGDSAMYLCASSFPLRETANYGYTFGSGTRLTVV.

The chain employs TRBV9 and TRBJ2-5; 7 nucleotides agree with TRBD1. The CDR3 runs to 15 residues. Trimming took 0 bases from V and 5 from J; bases not matched to a gene: 7. Germline V lookup: CDR1 SGDLS, CDR2 YYNGEE. In nucleotides, the CDR3 is TGTGCCAGCAGCGTAGGGAAGGGGGCTCGGGAGACCCAGTACTTC. Its translation: CASSVGKGARETQYF.